The clone carrying this T cell receptor (beta chain) was recorded at least ten times. The antigen is not known. The sample is drawn from a study of CD8+ T cells in alopecia areata. Study details: The tofacitinib course ran for 6 to 18 months and was followed by 6 months off drug. Overall study findings and caveats: Many of the expanded lesional clones endured in scalp and blood while on tofacitinib. One nonresponder leaves baseline CD8+ expansion's link to response uncertain.

The trim removed 0 bases at V and 3 bases at J, leaving 5 bases unmatched. Germline loops: CDR1 MGHRA, CDR2 YSYEKL. This CDR3 comprises 15 residues. Sequencing relied on a cDNA template that was reverse transcribed from extracted RNA. Measured with immunoSEQ multiplex PCR; TCRdb has only the in-frame clones, and not every one. The sample records 200,000 or so clones, 40% to 55% being singletons. Treatment here: oral pan-JAK inhibitor, 5-10 mg twice daily. Specimens obtained from alopecia areata patients comprised lesional scalp punch biopsies and peripheral blood. V gene TRBV4-1 combines with J gene TRBJ2-7, with 7 bases lining up with TRBD1. The receptor was isolated from a human donor with alopecia areata. The sample consisted of CD4+ T cells sorted from blood, taken at roughly week 38, from a patient treated with tofacitinib. DNA of the CDR3: TGCGCCAGCAGCCAAGATCTTTCAGGGGGCTACGAGCAGTACTTC. This gives the protein CASSQDLSGGYEQYF.